This T cell receptor (beta chain) derives from a study of blood T cell repertoires in COVID-19. Study background: Whether acute or convalescent, the COVID-19 samples came from the United States, Italy and Spain. Sources were T cells, B-cell-depleted T cells, or PBMCs; the material itself was cDNA or gDNA.

The authors' processing: For nucleated cells, counts were estimated from reference gene primer amplification. Method: immunoSEQ multiplex PCR; TCRdb's copy keeps in-frame clones and lacks some. The D gene and trimming were derived from the DNA, and the V and J assignments and clone size from that table. Of about 270,000 clones in the sample, roughly 86% were seen once. Sequencing was performed on peripheral blood. The receptor was isolated from a woman aged 55-70 years who had recovered from COVID-19.

In DNA form, the CDR3 reads TGTGCCAGCAGCCAAGGACACTCGAACACTGAAGCTTTCTTT. Translating it yields CASSQGHSNTEAFF. The chain has TRBV16 and TRBJ1-1; possibly TRBD1 for D (5 bases). Germline values: CDR1 KGHSY, CDR2 FQNENV. V lost 2 bases to trimming and J lost 1 base, with 8 bases between them. This CDR3 has 14 residues.